A single sample gave rise to the 9 T cell receptor beta chains below, sequenced in a study of PD-L1 blockade in urothelial cancer. Repertoires were generated with immunoSEQ multiplex PCR, while TCRdb's copy carries only in-frame clones and drops some. This table has more than 90,000 clones, around 78% appearing once. Time point: peripheral blood 6 weeks after treatment start. The specimen was PBMCs, collected around atezolizumab (anti-PD-L1) treatment. The source is an older man with urothelial cancer.

The rearrangement links TRBV4-3 to TRBJ2-1; 10 bases are shared with TRBD2. Per germline, CDR1 LGHNA and CDR2 YSLEER. The CDR3 totals 16 residues. Trimming removed 4 bases from V and 3 bases from J; junction bases left unmatched: 6. The CDR3 region is CASSLLPSGSYNEQFF. The DNA of the CDR3 is TGCGCCAGCAGCCTCTTACCTAGCGGGAGCTACAATGAGCAGTTCTTC.

This chain links TRBV2 with TRBJ1-5; D gene ambiguous. With 5 bases removed from V and 0 bases from J, the gap between germline ends came to 8 bases. This CDR3 comprises 14 residues. Germline V CDR1 and CDR2: SNHLY, FYNNEI. In DNA form, the CDR3 reads TGTGCCAGCAGTTTAGATTATAGCAATCAGCCCCAGCATTTT. Encoded protein: CASSLDYSNQPQHF.

On this clone itself: It differs at one base from a far larger clone, so likely a read error. The chain links TRBV11-2 to TRBJ1-3, with D possibly TRBD1 on 6 matching bases. CDR1 is SGHAT, CDR2 FQNNGV, per germline. V shed 5 bases and J shed 4 bases, with 9 bases lying between them. The CDR3 is 13 amino acids. The CDR3 sequence: CASSMTGGNTIYF. The CDR3 bases are TGTGCCAGCAGCATGACAGGAGGAAACACCATATATTTT. Complete variable domain (other parts from reference TRBV11-2 and TRBJ1-3): EAGVAQSPRYKIIEKRQSVAFWCNPISGHATLYWYQQILGQGPKLLIQFQNNGVVDDSQLPKDRFSAERLKGVDSTLKIQPAKLEDSAVYLCASSMTGGNTIYFGEGSWLTVV.

The chain carries TRBV28 and TRBJ1-5, with a weak D call TRBD1 (5 bases). The CDR3 contains 15 residues. Germline CDR1 reads MDHEN; CDR2 reads SYDVKM. The V and J ends lost 6 bases and 7 bases respectively, with 19 bases between them. CDR3: CASSPGPTRGQPQHF. The DNA of the CDR3 is TGTGCCAGCAGCCCGGGACCGACTAGGGGACAGCCCCAGCATTTT.

This clone was found a few times. The chain carries TRBV7-9 and TRBJ2-3; 8 bases align to TRBD1. V lost 2 bases, J lost 4 bases, and 8 bases stayed unmatched. CDR3 size: 16 residues. Germline V lookup: CDR1 SEHNR, CDR2 FQNEAQ (reference sequence). The CDR3 protein is CASSLPYRGKADTQYF. CDR3 DNA sequence: TGTGCCAGCAGCTTACCCTACAGGGGGAAGGCAGATACGCAGTATTTT.

This clone occurred once. The chain recombines TRBV9 with TRBJ2-7; D unresolved. The germline gives CDR1 SGDLS, CDR2 YYNGEE. This CDR3 has 14 residues. V lost 3 bases and J lost 4, with 14 bases in between. The CDR3 here is CASSGAGPPYEQYF. In DNA form, the CDR3 reads TGTGCCAGCAGCGGGGCCGGTCCGCCTTACGAGCAGTACTTC.

This clone showed up just once. This sequence joins TRBV2 and TRBJ1-2; tentatively, D is TRBD1 (5 bases). CDR3 length: 15 residues. From germline, CDR1 is SNHLY and CDR2 FYNNEI. The V end lost 1 base, the J end lost 1 base, and 10 bases lay between the germline ends. CDR3 amino acids: CASSEDGRGNYGYTF. The CDR3 DNA sequence: TGTGCCAGCAGTGAAGATGGGAGGGGTAACTATGGCTACACCTTC.

V usage is TRBV7-6 and J usage is TRBJ2-2, with D possibly TRBD1 on 5 matching bases. The CDR3 length is 15 residues. V was shortened by 1 base and J by 1 base, with 7 bases between the two germline ends. CDR1 and CDR2 from the germline V gene are SGHVS and FNYEAQ. The CDR3 loop is CASSLGQGNTGELFF. Here the CDR3 DNA reads TGTGCCAGCAGCTTAGGCCAGGGGAACACCGGGGAGCTGTTTTTT.

The J gene is TRBJ1-6, the V gene TRBV5-1; D may be TRBD1 (5 bases). The CDR3 runs to 15 residues. V was clipped by 1 base and J by 6 bases, with 11 bases between them. CDR1 is SGHRS and CDR2 is YFSETQ in the germline V gene. The CDR3 reads CASSLRAQGNSPLHF. The CDR3 DNA follows: TGCGCCAGCAGCTTGAGGGCGCAGGGTAATTCACCCCTCCACTTT.